The clone carrying this TCR beta chain was observed at least ten times. The data belong to a study of T cells in Graves' hyperthyroidism and ophthalmopathy. Turning to the study itself: Peripheral blood sampling occurred at initial diagnosis, before any treatment.

These patients, aged 18 to 65, had recently diagnosed hyperthyroidism lasting under 2 months. RNA transcripts provided the source from which TCR beta CDR3 regions were amplified. When the TCR CDR3 underwent first-round RT-PCR, the HTBI primer set was used. Using its own MiXCR run on the multiplex PCR reads, TCRdb lists one record per CDR3 protein. The sample yields about 360,000 distinct CDR3 sequences, around 13% seen once. This CDR3 region has 15 residues. Trimming removed 5 bases from V and 3 bases from J, with 16 bases in between. Germline lookup yields CDR1 SGHAT and CDR2 FQDESV (reference sequence).

This TCR was recovered from a woman aged 18-30 years with Graves' hyperthyroidism. The sample consisted of blood. The V gene is TRBV11-1, the J gene TRBJ1-1; D unclear. This CDR3 is CASSPSDGLHTEAFF. DNA of the CDR3: TGTGCCAGCAGCCCGTCGGACGGCTTACACACTGAAGCTTTCTTT.